The 23 T cell receptor beta chains presented below share a single source sample, sequenced in a study of T cells in Graves' hyperthyroidism and ophthalmopathy. Amplified regions were TCR beta CDR3 sequences from RNA transcripts. The primer set for the first-round RT-PCR of the TCR CDR3 was HTBI. TCRdb independently ran MiXCR on the multiplex PCR reads; one entry per CDR3 protein. The sample records about 130,000 distinct CDR3 sequences, over 20% being singletons. The sample taken for sequencing was blood. These receptors came from a woman between 45 and 60 years old with Graves' hyperthyroidism that later progressed to Graves' ophthalmopathy.

Note on this clonotype: Being one base from a much bigger clone, this may be a read error. The chain links TRBV2 to TRBJ2-1; D is uncertain. The germline V gene encodes CDR1 SNHLY and CDR2 FYNNEI. There are 11 residues in the CDR3. Here the CDR3 DNA reads TGTGCCAGCGGTATAGACAATAAGCAGTTCTTC. This codes for CASGIDNKQFF.

This clonotype came up once. The chain carries TRBV27 and TRBJ2-1, with D possibly being TRBD2 (6 bases). The germline V gene has CDR1 MNHEY and CDR2 SMNVEV (reference sequence). The CDR3 sequence is 14 residues long. V lost 7 bases and J 5 bases, leaving 15 bases between the germline ends. The DNA for the CDR3 is TGTGCCAGCAAAACCTCCGGGACTCACAATGAGCAGTTCTTC. It translates to CASKTSGTHNEQFF.

This clonotype came up a few times. The genes are TRBV14 and TRBJ1-4; D is uncertain. The germline V and J ends were trimmed by 1 base and 7 bases, with 13 bases remaining between them. Germline-derived CDR1 and CDR2 are SGHDN and FVKESK. There are 15 residues in the CDR3. The CDR3 DNA is TGTGCCAGCAGCCAAGTGCGAGGATACGGTGAAAAACTGTTTTTT. This translates into CASSQVRGYGEKLFF.

This clonotype was found many times. The J gene is TRBJ2-7, the V gene TRBV12-3 or TRBV12-4; D unresolved. Deletions cut 7 bases from V and 6 bases from J, with 16 bases between. This CDR3 is 13 amino acids long. CDR3 protein: CASTTGRESEQYF. The CDR3, as DNA: TGTGCCAGCACCACTGGGCGTGAGTCCGAGCAGTACTTC.

This clonotype was recorded at least ten times. The rearrangement links TRBV14 to TRBJ2-3; D is uncertain. Germline V gene sequence: CDR1 SGHDN, CDR2 FVKESK. The CDR3 runs 13 residues. V was pared by 1 base and J by 4 bases, with 6 bases between. The DNA for the CDR3 is TGTGCCAGCAGCCAAGCGAACTCAGATACGCAGTATTTT. It is translated as CASSQANSDTQYF. The variable domain in full, completed from reference TRBV14 and TRBJ2-3, reads EAGVTQFPSHSVIEKGQTVTLRCDPISGHDNLYWYRRVMGKEIKFLLHFVKESKQDESGMPNNRFLAERTGGTYSTLKVQPAELEDSGVYFCASSQANSDTQYFGPGTRLTVL.

The V gene is TRBV5-1, the J gene TRBJ2-5, with D perhaps matching TRBD1 or TRBD2 (5 bases each). The CDR3 is 19 residues long. The V gene's germline CDR1 is SGHRS and CDR2 YFSETQ. With 0 bases removed from V and 0 bases from J, the gap between germline ends came to 21 bases. The CDR3 nucleotides are TGCGCCAGCAGCTTGGCCGGACTCACAGGACCTAGAAACCAAGAGACCCAGTACTTC. Translation gives CASSLAGLTGPRNQETQYF.

This clonotype appeared a few times. This chain links TRBV19 with TRBJ2-1, with 11 bases that match TRBD2. The CDR3 covers 16 residues. V shed 8 bases, J shed 7 bases, and the junction held 13 bases outside the gene matches. From germline, CDR1 is LNHDA and CDR2 SQIVND (reference sequence). This CDR3 reads CASGSPGLAARNEQFF. In DNA form, the CDR3 reads TGTGCCAGTGGATCGCCGGGACTAGCGGCCCGAAATGAGCAGTTCTTC.

The genes are TRBV10-1 and TRBJ2-5; 7 bases line up with TRBD2. Germline V lookup: CDR1 WNHNN, CDR2 SYGVQD (reference sequence). J was trimmed by 7 bases and V by 11 bases; bases with no gene match: 1. This CDR3 is built from 9 residues. Here the CDR3 reads CAGGGTQYF. DNA of the CDR3: TGCGCCGGCGGGGGGACCCAGTACTTC.

DNA for the CDR3: TGCGCCAGCAGCTTCGAGGCAGGCTTCGCGGTGTACTTC. Protein product: CASSFEAGFAVYF. The chain is built from TRBV5-1 and TRBJ2-4; no firm D call. The germline V gene encodes CDR1 SGHRS and CDR2 YFSETQ. Trimming shortened V by 2 bases and J by 15 bases, and 18 bases separated the two germline ends. The CDR3 spans 13 residues. The full variable domain, completed using reference TRBV5-1 and TRBJ2-4, is KAGVTQTPRYLIKTRGQQVTLSCSPISGHRSVSWYQQTPGQGLQFLFEYFSETQRNKGNFPGRFSGRQFSNSRSEMNVSTLELGDSALYLCASSFEAGFAVYFGAGTRLSVL.

Only one count was recorded for this clonotype. The V gene is TRBV2, the J gene TRBJ2-3; TRBD2 aligns across 15 bases. CDR1 and CDR2 from the germline V gene are SNHLY and FYNNEI. V was pared by 6 bases and J by 7 bases, with 17 bases of the junction left unmatched. This CDR3 is built from 19 residues. CDR3 sequence: CASRAAGLAGGRSSYTQYF. DNA for the CDR3: TGTGCCAGCAGGGCCGCGGGACTAGCGGGAGGTCGGTCCTCTTATACGCAGTATTTT.

The sample holds many counts of this clonotype. The V and J genes are TRBV28 and TRBJ2-6, with D possibly TRBD1 on 5 matching bases. The ends were cut back, 5 bases at V and 0 bases at J, with 11 bases in the middle. The CDR3 length is 16 residues. CDR1 and CDR2 from the germline V gene are MDHEN and SYDVKM. The CDR3 DNA reads TGTGCCAGCAGTCAGACAGAACCCTCTGGGGCCAACGTCCTGACTTTC. Translation gives CASSQTEPSGANVLTF.

The genes are TRBV2 and TRBJ1-5; perhaps TRBD1 as D (5 bases). The germline V gene has CDR1 SNHLY and CDR2 FYNNEI. The CDR3 is 13 residues long. Trimming took 1 base from V and 4 from J, leaving 5 bases between them. The CDR3 sequence: CASSEEGNQPQHF. DNA of the CDR3: TGTGCCAGCAGTGAAGAGGGGAATCAGCCCCAGCATTTT.

This clonotype turned up a few times. This chain uses TRBV5-1 with TRBJ2-1; D uncertain. Trimming shortened V by 1 base and J by 9 bases, and 8 bases separated the two germline ends. There are 12 residues in the CDR3. The germline V gene has CDR1 SGHRS and CDR2 YFSETQ. The CDR3 DNA sequence: TGCGCCAGCAGCTTGCGCCCCAGTGAGCAGTTCTTC. Encoded protein: CASSLRPSEQFF.

This clonotype has ten or more counts. The chain joins TRBV28 to TRBJ1-2; D may be TRBD1 (5 bases). Looked up from germline, CDR1 is MDHEN and CDR2 is SYDVKM. Trimming left V 3 bases short and J 1 base short, with 12 bases between. This CDR3 contains 15 residues. The CDR3: CASSLGRKSNYGYTF. Written as DNA, the CDR3 is TGTGCCAGCAGTTTGGGACGGAAGAGTAACTATGGCTACACCTTC.

This rearrangement joins TRBV14 to TRBJ2-1; a weak D match, TRBD2 (6 bases). The CDR3 has 14 residues. Germline V gene data show CDR1 as SGHDN and CDR2 as FVKESK. Between the trimmed V and J ends, which lost 2 bases and 10 bases, there was a span of 15 bases. CDR3 sequence reads: CASSQQIGGFEQFF. CDR3 bases: TGTGCCAGCAGCCAACAAATCGGGGGTTTCGAGCAGTTCTTC.

This clonotype was seen repeatedly, ten times or more. The chain joins TRBV12-3 or TRBV12-4 to TRBJ1-5, with 7 nucleotides matching TRBD1. J lost 0 bases, V lost 5 bases, and 4 bases had no gene match. The CDR3 extends over 15 amino acids. The CDR3: CASSQTGASNQPQHF. The CDR3 nucleotides are TGTGCCAGCAGTCAAACAGGGGCTAGCAATCAGCCCCAGCATTTT.

This clonotype was counted at least ten times. The V gene is TRBV18, the J gene TRBJ2-1, with a tentative D call TRBD1 (6 bases). Germline loops: CDR1 KGHSH, CDR2 LQKENI. The CDR3 totals 13 residues. Trimming stripped 5 bases from V and 5 bases from J, with 10 bases between. In DNA, the CDR3 is TGTGCCAGCTCATCGGGACAAGACAATGAGCAGTTCTTC. Its protein product is CASSSGQDNEQFF.

This clonotype was seen many times. V and J are TRBV6-1 and TRBJ1-1; the D is unclear. V gave up 3 bases and J gave up 6 bases, with 14 bases separating them. CDR1 is MNHNS and CDR2 is SASEGT in the germline V gene. The CDR3 is 14 amino acids. As DNA, the CDR3 is TGTGCCAGCAGTGACCCAGGAGGGAGCGCTGAAGCTTTCTTT. It yields the protein CASSDPGGSAEAFF.

At least ten counts were recorded for this clonotype. The chain combines TRBV29-1 with TRBJ2-7, with TRBD1 matching over 7 bases. The germline gives CDR1 SQVTM, CDR2 ANQGSEA. This CDR3 is built from 13 residues. Losses at the gene ends were 4 bases for V and 0 bases for J; bases not matched to a gene: 3. CDR3 amino acids: CSVVRDSSYEQYF. CDR3 DNA sequence: TGCAGCGTTGTTAGGGACAGCTCCTACGAGCAGTACTTC.

This clonotype is medium-sized in the sample. The gene calls are TRBV27 and TRBJ1-1, with a possible D match to TRBD1 (5 bases). This CDR3 contains 15 residues. Germline V gene sequence: CDR1 MNHEY, CDR2 SMNVEV (reference sequence). V dropped 4 bases and J dropped 1 base, with 13 bases sitting between them. In nucleotides, the CDR3 is TGTGCCAGCAGTTCGCCCCATACAGGGAACACTGAAGCTTTCTTT. Its protein is CASSSPHTGNTEAFF.

The rearrangement links TRBV19 to TRBJ2-1, with D possibly TRBD1 on 7 matching bases. The V end lost 3 bases, the J end lost 4 bases, and 13 bases lay between the germline ends. This CDR3 is 15 amino acids long. CDR1 and CDR2 from the germline V gene are LNHDA and SQIVND (reference sequence). CDR3 loop: CASSMFQGGYNEQFF. CDR3 sequence (DNA): TGTGCCAGTAGTATGTTCCAGGGGGGATACAATGAGCAGTTCTTC.

This clonotype was observed many times. The chain carries TRBV5-8 and TRBJ2-1; TRBD1 aligns across 8 bases. The CDR3 covers 15 residues. Losses at the gene ends were 4 bases for V and 1 base for J; bases not matched to a gene: 4. Germline V gene lookup returns CDR1 SGHTS and CDR2 YDEGEE. Written as DNA, the CDR3 is TGTGCCAGCAGCCTCAGGGGGCAATCCTACAATGAGCAGTTCTTC. Protein product: CASSLRGQSYNEQFF.

This clonotype has ten or more counts. The genes are TRBV28 and TRBJ1-5; D might be TRBD1 (5 bases). Per germline, CDR1 MDHEN and CDR2 SYDVKM. The CDR3 has 12 residues. Trimming removed 11 bases from V and 7 bases from J, with 15 bases in between. The DNA of the CDR3 is TGTGCCGTTTGGGGGTCCCAACAGCCCCAGCATTTT. Residues: CAVWGSQQPQHF.